These 21 T cell receptor beta chains were sequenced from one sample in a study of T cells after yellow fever vaccination. TCRdb redid the calling of the 5' RACE reads with MiXCR, one entry per CDR3 protein. Among 340,000 or so distinct CDR3 sequences, under 15% were seen once, and the ten largest hold 3% to 4%. The specimen comprised CD4+ T cells sorted from PBMCs, sampled 15 days after the yellow fever booster vaccination. The receptors were gathered from a man aged 18 to 30 who received the YFV17D yellow fever vaccine.

The sample holds many counts of this clonotype. The chain is built from TRBV7-9 and TRBJ2-3, with TRBD2 matching over 13 bases. Looked up from germline, CDR1 is SEHNR and CDR2 is FQNEAQ (reference sequence). V was clipped by 4 bases and J by 0 bases; unmatched bases: 4. There are 17 residues in the CDR3. CDR3 in DNA: TGTGCCAGCAGCTCGGGACTAGCGGGACTGAGCACAGATACGCAGTATTTT. Its translation: CASSSGLAGLSTDTQYF.

V and J are TRBV7-2 and TRBJ2-5, with TRBD2 as a possible D gene (5 bases). Germline V CDR1 and CDR2: SGHTA, FQGNSA. Trimming cost V 7 bases and J 7 bases, with 16 bases left between them. This CDR3 has 13 residues. CDR3 protein: CASTPVAKGTQYF. CDR3 nucleotides: TGTGCCAGCACCCCGGTAGCGAAGGGGACCCAGTACTTC.

The CDR3 loop is CASSYSRGWMNTEAFF. Here the CDR3 DNA reads TGTGCCAGCAGTTACAGCCGCGGATGGATGAACACTGAAGCTTTCTTT. The V call is TRBV6-2 or TRBV6-3, the J call TRBJ1-1; D uncertain. Trimming took off 2 bases at V and 0 bases at J, with 13 bases between the two ends. Germline V CDR1 and CDR2: MNHEY, SVGEGT. The CDR3 totals 16 residues.

There are a few counts of this clonotype. This sequence joins TRBV6-5 and TRBJ2-1, with no clear D. This CDR3 has 11 amino acids. The germline V gene encodes CDR1 MNHEY and CDR2 SVGAGI. Trimming pared 3 bases from V and 8 bases from J, leaving 5 bases between. The chain's CDR3 is CASSYGYEQFF. The CDR3 nucleotides read TGTGCCAGCAGTTATGGCTATGAGCAGTTCTTC.

This CDR3 reads CASSVSGGFADTQYF. CDR3 in DNA: TGTGCCAGCAGCGTGAGCGGGGGGTTCGCAGATACGCAGTATTTT. The rearrangement uses TRBV9 and TRBJ2-3, with 9 bases aligning to TRBD2. Trimming removed 2 bases from V and 4 bases from J; junction bases left unmatched: 5. The CDR3 runs 15 residues. Germline V gives CDR1 SGDLS, CDR2 YYNGEE.

This chain joins TRBV5-1 and TRBJ2-2; D is possibly TRBD1 or TRBD2 (5 bases each). This CDR3 is 14 amino acids long. From germline, CDR1 is SGHRS and CDR2 YFSETQ. Between the trimmed V and J ends, which lost 8 bases and 2 bases, there was a span of 13 bases. CDR3 amino acids: CASLPGTNTGELFF. In DNA, the CDR3 is TGCGCCAGTCTGCCGGGGACCAACACCGGGGAGCTGTTTTTT.

This clonotype was observed a few times. The chain uses TRBV11-2 and TRBJ1-2; D gene unclear. The length of the CDR3 is 15 residues. V was clipped by 6 bases and J by 7 bases, with 21 bases between them. Looked up from germline, CDR1 is SGHAT and CDR2 is FQNNGV. The DNA for the CDR3 is TGTGCCAGCAGTCCTCTATTTGGGCATTTAGTTGGCTACACCTTC. It translates to CASSPLFGHLVGYTF.

The CDR3 DNA reads as TGTGCCAGCAGCACCGGGACAGGGGGTTGGTCCTACAATGAGCAGTTCTTC. Its translation is CASSTGTGGWSYNEQFF. The chain links TRBV11-1 to TRBJ2-1; 11 bases agree with TRBD1. The germline V gene has CDR1 SGHAT and CDR2 FQDESV (reference sequence). The CDR3 consists of 17 residues. Losses at the gene ends were 5 bases for V and 1 base for J; bases not matched to a gene: 7.

This clonotype occurred a few times. The chain carries TRBV30 and TRBJ1-5; the match to TRBD1 covers 7 bases. J gave up 5 bases and V 2 bases, and 3 bases lay outside the gene matches. CDR3 length equals 13 residues. CDR1 is GTSNPN and CDR2 is SVGIG in the germline V gene (reference sequence). Here the CDR3 DNA reads TGTGCCTGGAGTCAGGGGGGGGATCAGCCCCAGCATTTT. This sequence encodes CAWSQGGDQPQHF.

The chain employs TRBV20-1 and TRBJ2-7; weak D call: TRBD2 (6 bases). CDR1 and CDR2 from the germline V gene are DFQATT and SNEGSKA (reference sequence). The V end lost 6 bases, the J end lost 1 base, and 13 bases lay between the germline ends. The CDR3 runs 13 residues. The CDR3 loop reads CSASPGTSYEQYV. The CDR3 coding sequence is TGCAGTGCCTCTCCCGGGACTTCCTACGAGCAGTACGTC.

V usage is TRBV5-1 and J usage is TRBJ1-2, with TRBD1 matching over 9 bases. Germline V gene data show CDR1 as SGHRS and CDR2 as YFSETQ. J gave up 5 bases and V 3 bases, and 5 bases lay outside the gene matches. The CDR3 consists of 14 residues. CDR3 residues: CASSSTGGAYGYTF. In DNA form, the CDR3 reads TGCGCCAGCAGCTCCACAGGGGGCGCGTATGGCTACACCTTC.

This clonotype was counted between two and nine times. The chain has TRBV5-1 and TRBJ2-7; no definite D call. The V end was cut by 4 bases, the J end by 2 bases, with 13 bases between. Per germline, CDR1 SGHRS and CDR2 YFSETQ. CDR3 length: 14 amino acids. The CDR3 loop is CASSTLSAAYEQYF. Written as DNA, the CDR3 is TGCGCCAGCAGCACGCTGTCAGCCGCCTACGAGCAGTACTTC.

This clonotype showed up just a few times. The rearrangement uses TRBV6-2 or TRBV6-3 and TRBJ2-2, with D maybe TRBD2 (5 bases). V was shortened by 11 bases and J by 3 bases, with 16 bases between the two germline ends. This CDR3 has 14 amino acids. CDR1 MNHEY and CDR2 SVGEGT come from the germline V gene. The CDR3: CAHQRSRDTGELFF. CDR3 in DNA: TGTGCCCACCAGAGGTCGAGGGACACCGGGGAGCTGTTTTTT.

A note on this clonotype: A much larger clonotype is one base distant, so this may be a read error. The chain uses TRBV29-1 and TRBJ2-1; maybe TRBD1 (6 bases). Germline assignment: CDR1 SQVTM and CDR2 ANQGSEA. This CDR3 has 14 amino acids. Trimming removed 4 bases from V and 0 bases from J, with 10 bases in between. DNA for the CDR3: TGCAGCGTTGGGGTCAGGGGCTCCTACAATGAGCAGTTCTTC. It is translated as CSVGVRGSYNEQFF.

This clonotype was counted a few times. The V gene is TRBV2, the J gene TRBJ1-2; the D is unclear. This CDR3 spans 11 amino acids. Germline-derived CDR1 and CDR2 are SNHLY and FYNNEI. V was pared by 1 base and J by 8 bases, with 5 bases between. The CDR3 DNA reads as TGTGCCAGCAGTGAAGTCCGAGGCTACACCTTC. Translation gives CASSEVRGYTF.

This chain connects TRBV7-9 to TRBJ1-1; weak D call: TRBD1 (5 bases). Germline V CDR1 and CDR2: SEHNR, FQNEAQ (reference sequence). This CDR3 has 18 residues. Deletions cut 5 bases from V and 1 base from J, with 23 bases between. CDR3 amino acids: CASSTYKGRLDWNTEAFF. CDR3 sequence (DNA): TGTGCCAGCAGCACCTATAAGGGGCGGTTAGATTGGAACACTGAAGCTTTCTTT.

This clonotype was seen a handful of times. This rearrangement joins TRBV6-2 or TRBV6-3 to TRBJ2-3, with D unclear. Deletions cut 0 bases from V and 3 bases from J, with 19 bases between. This CDR3 has 18 residues. Germline V gene lookup returns CDR1 MNHEY and CDR2 SVGEGT. The CDR3 reads CASSYSMGYPSGTDTQYF. As DNA, the CDR3 is TGTGCCAGCAGTTACTCGATGGGTTACCCCTCTGGGACAGATACGCAGTATTTT.

This clonotype was observed a few times. The V gene is TRBV27, the J gene TRBJ2-7, with D possibly TRBD1 on 6 matching bases. The CDR3 extends over 15 amino acids. Deletions cut 2 bases from V and 2 bases from J, with 13 bases between. Germline CDR1 and CDR2: MNHEY and SMNVEV (reference sequence). CDR3 nucleotides: TGTGCCAGCAGTTTACCCACAGGGAGTCCCTACGAGCAGTACTTC. Translating it yields CASSLPTGSPYEQYF.

The genes are TRBV9 and TRBJ2-1; 9 bases match TRBD2. With V trimmed by 0 bases and J by 8 bases, 9 bases remained unmatched. Germline assignment: CDR1 SGDLS and CDR2 YYNGEE. The CDR3 has 16 residues. CDR3 region: CASSVGSVAGVYEQFF. The CDR3 DNA sequence: TGTGCCAGCAGCGTAGGGTCGGTAGCGGGGGTCTATGAGCAGTTCTTC.

The sample holds a few counts of this clonotype. V and J are TRBV24-1 and TRBJ2-5; 7 bases line up with TRBD1. The germline CDR1 and CDR2 sequences are KGHDR and SFDVKD. The CDR3 is made up of 15 amino acids. J gave up 2 bases and V 9 bases, and 11 bases lay outside the gene matches. The DNA of the CDR3 is TGTGCCACCTCTCAGGGGGACCAAGATCAAGAGACCCAGTACTTC. Its translation: CATSQGDQDQETQYF.

This clonotype was recorded at least ten times. The CDR3, as DNA: TGTGCCAGCAGGGGGACCACAGGGGTGATAGCTTTCTTT. This translates into CASRGTTGVIAFF. The chain links TRBV12-3 or TRBV12-4 to TRBJ1-1; 7 nucleotides match TRBD1. Trimming took 6 bases from V and 10 from J; bases not matched to a gene: 11. The CDR3 totals 13 residues.